Below are 25 T cell receptor beta chains sequenced from a single sample in a study of blood T cell repertoires in COVID-19. Using immunoSEQ multiplex PCR, the repertoire was profiled, and TCRdb retains in-frame clones only, with some absent. The repertoire holds some 350,000 clones, with around 91% as singletons. The sequencing sample was made of PBMCs or T cells enriched from blood (not recorded which). These TCRs come from a man aged 18 to 30 who had recovered from COVID-19.

This chain joins TRBV10-3 and TRBJ2-3, with 13 bases that match TRBD2. The CDR3 is made up of 18 amino acids. Germline CDR1 and CDR2: ENHRY and SYGVKD. V was pared by 0 bases and J by 4 bases, with 7 bases of the junction left unmatched. The CDR3 protein is CAISESGRGLAGSDTQYF. In DNA, the CDR3 is TGTGCCATCAGTGAGTCCGGGAGGGGACTAGCGGGATCAGATACGCAGTATTTT.

J is TRBJ2-7 and V is TRBV12-3 or TRBV12-4, with 7 bases aligning to TRBD1. The CDR3 contains 13 residues. The ends lost 6 bases at V and 5 bases at J; junction bases unmatched: 7. CDR3 nucleotides: TGTGCCAGCAGCTATGACAGGGCCCACGAGCAGTACTTC. This sequence encodes CASSYDRAHEQYF.

The rearrangement uses TRBV7-7 and TRBJ2-2; no clear D. CDR1 is SSHAT, CDR2 FNYEAQ, per germline (reference sequence). This CDR3 is built from 15 residues. Trimming took 5 bases from V and 6 from J, leaving 16 bases between them. The CDR3 sequence is CASSPSFGVPGELFF. DNA of the CDR3: TGTGCCAGCAGCCCCAGTTTCGGAGTGCCCGGGGAGCTGTTTTTT. Based on the CDR3 plus reference TRBV7-7 and TRBJ2-2, the full variable domain is GAGVSQSPRYKVTKRGQDVTLRCDPISSHATLYWYQQALGQGPEFLTYFNYEAQPDKSGLPSDRFSAERPEGSISTLTIQRTEQRDSAMYRCASSPSFGVPGELFFGEGSRLTVL.

The genes are TRBV11-2 and TRBJ2-7, with TRBD2 matching over 8 bases. V shed 1 base, J shed 4 bases, and the junction held 18 bases outside the gene matches. The V gene's germline CDR1 is SGHAT and CDR2 FQNNGV. CDR3 size: 19 residues. CDR3 in amino acids: CASSLALSKREQFGYEQYF. The DNA for the CDR3 is TGTGCCAGCAGCTTAGCTTTATCCAAGCGGGAGCAGTTCGGTTACGAGCAGTACTTC.

The V and J genes are TRBV6-5 and TRBJ2-1; 8 bases map to TRBD1. From germline, CDR1 is MNHEY and CDR2 SVGAGI. V trimming: 6 bases; J trimming: 8 bases; junction bases outside the gene matches: 6. The CDR3 extends over 13 amino acids. The CDR3 nucleotides are TGTGCCAGCAGGAGCCCAGGGGGCGATGAGCAGTTCTTC. Translated: CASRSPGGDEQFF.

The V call is TRBV7-9, the J call TRBJ1-5, with 9 bases lining up with TRBD1. This CDR3 has 14 residues. Losses at the gene ends were 5 bases for V and 6 bases for J; bases not matched to a gene: 5. Germline V gives CDR1 SEHNR, CDR2 FQNEAQ (reference sequence). The CDR3 spells CASSRGTGFQPQHF. DNA for the CDR3: TGTGCCAGCAGCCGCGGGACAGGGTTTCAGCCCCAGCATTTT.

This sequence joins TRBV10-3 and TRBJ1-2; 8 nucleotides match TRBD1. The length of the CDR3 is 13 residues. Germline V gene lookup returns CDR1 ENHRY and CDR2 SYGVKD. The V segment lost 10 bases and the J segment 7 bases; nucleotides outside the gene matches: 11. The CDR3 nucleotides read TGTGCCACTACCAAGAGACAGGGGCCTGGCTACACCTTC. Translating gives CATTKRQGPGYTF.

This sequence joins TRBV5-1 and TRBJ2-1, with 9 bases fitting TRBD2. With 1 base clipped from V and 9 bases from J, the junction kept 11 bases outside the gene matches. The CDR3 has 16 amino acids. Germline-derived CDR1 and CDR2 are SGHRS and YFSETQ. The chain's CDR3 is CASSLNPAGGPGEQFF. CDR3 DNA sequence: TGCGCCAGCAGCTTGAATCCAGCGGGGGGCCCCGGTGAGCAGTTCTTC.

The rearrangement joins TRBV28 to TRBJ1-2, with D uncertain. This CDR3 has 17 residues. The V end was cut by 4 bases, the J end by 0 bases, with 18 bases between. In germline, CDR1 is MDHEN, CDR2 SYDVKM. In nucleotides, the CDR3 is TGTGCCAGCAGTTACTTACTCCAAAGTAGTTCTAACTATGGCTACACCTTC. Amino acid sequence: CASSYLLQSSSNYGYTF.

This rearrangement joins TRBV5-8 to TRBJ2-1, with D maybe TRBD1 (6 bases). V gave up 7 bases and J gave up 5 bases, with 19 bases separating them. Germline CDR1 is SGHTS and CDR2 is YDEGEE. The CDR3 is 15 amino acids. The DNA for the CDR3 is TGTGCCAGCGGTTCAGGGGATTCATATAACAATGAGCAGTTCTTC. Its translation is CASGSGDSYNNEQFF.

In its sample, this clone was seen a few times. The chain recombines TRBV7-2 with TRBJ2-5, with 8 bases identical to TRBD1. This CDR3 is 16 amino acids long. Unmatched junction bases numbered 11, after V lost 5 bases and J lost 3 bases. Per the germline V gene, CDR1 is SGHTA and CDR2 is FQGNSA. CDR3 residues: CASSLVSGQGKETQYF. The CDR3, as DNA: TGTGCCAGCAGCCTAGTCTCAGGACAGGGTAAAGAGACCCAGTACTTC.

The chain has TRBV7-2 and TRBJ1-4; weak D call: TRBD1 (6 bases). There are 16 residues in the CDR3. With 1 base removed from V and 6 bases from J, the gap between germline ends came to 15 bases. In germline, CDR1 is SGHTA, CDR2 FQGNSA. CDR3 sequence: CASSLEFGTLYEKLFF. CDR3 nucleotide sequence: TGTGCCAGCAGCTTAGAATTCGGGACATTATATGAAAAACTGTTTTTT.

The genes are TRBV30 and TRBJ1-1; the D is unclear. The ends were cut back, 1 base at V and 1 base at J, with 4 bases in the middle. Germline-derived CDR1 and CDR2 are GTSNPN and SVGIG (reference sequence). The CDR3 has 12 residues. CDR3: CAWSAGNTEAFF. DNA of the CDR3: TGTGCCTGGAGTGCAGGGAACACTGAAGCTTTCTTT.

The J gene is TRBJ1-1, the V gene TRBV28, with 9 bases fitting TRBD1. The ends lost 3 bases at V and 2 bases at J; junction bases unmatched: 4. CDR3 length: 15 amino acids. The germline CDR1 and CDR2 sequences are MDHEN and SYDVKM. The CDR3 protein is CASSLPGQGNTEAFF. The CDR3 DNA reads TGTGCCAGCAGTTTGCCGGGACAGGGAAACACTGAAGCTTTCTTT.

The chain links TRBV6-6 to TRBJ2-7; maybe TRBD2 (5 bases). Trimming shortened V by 2 bases and J by 2 bases, and 13 bases separated the two germline ends. Germline V CDR1 and CDR2: MNHNY, SVGAGI (reference sequence). This CDR3 contains 15 residues. The CDR3 coding sequence is TGTGCCAGCAGTTACCTCGCGGGCAGAGCCTACGAGCAGTACTTC. Its translation is CASSYLAGRAYEQYF.

In this sample, this clone turned up a few times. This chain uses TRBV6-5 with TRBJ1-6; weak D call: TRBD1 (6 bases). V was clipped by 3 bases and J by 12 bases, with 15 bases between them. Germline V gene sequence: CDR1 MNHEY, CDR2 SVGAGI. The CDR3 runs to 14 residues. The DNA of the CDR3 is TGTGCCAGCAGTTATAGGGACATACAATTACCCCTCCACTTT. Its translation: CASSYRDIQLPLHF.

The V call is TRBV9, the J call TRBJ1-2, with TRBD1 identical over 7 bases. Germline V gene sequence: CDR1 SGDLS, CDR2 YYNGEE. This CDR3 spans 14 amino acids. With 3 bases clipped from V and 5 bases from J, the junction kept 7 bases outside the gene matches. The CDR3 loop is CASSDYRGGYGYTF. The DNA for the CDR3 is TGTGCCAGCAGCGATTACAGGGGAGGTTATGGCTACACCTTC.

The genes are TRBV6-1 and TRBJ1-3; TRBD1 is a possible D gene (6 bases). The V end was cut by 4 bases, the J end by 0 bases, with 16 bases between. The length of the CDR3 is 17 residues. Per the germline V gene, CDR1 is MNHNS and CDR2 is SASEGT. The CDR3 protein is CASSVPTGTSSGNTIYF. CDR3 nucleotides: TGTGCCAGCAGTGTCCCAACAGGGACCAGCTCTGGAAACACCATATATTTT.

V gene TRBV27 combines with J gene TRBJ1-1; D is possibly TRBD1 (5 bases). Between the trimmed V and J ends, which lost 3 bases and 4 bases, there was a span of 9 bases. Germline assignment: CDR1 MNHEY and CDR2 SMNVEV (reference sequence). This CDR3 comprises 13 residues. CDR3 sequence: CASSFNGGTEAFF. CDR3 bases: TGTGCCAGCAGTTTCAACGGGGGCACTGAAGCTTTCTTT.

The chain joins TRBV6-2 or TRBV6-3 to TRBJ1-1, with D perhaps matching TRBD1 (5 bases). Per the germline V gene, CDR1 is MNHEY and CDR2 is SVGEGT. V lost 0 bases and J lost 3, with 14 bases in between. This CDR3 comprises 16 residues. The CDR3 coding sequence is TGTGCCAGCAGTTACTCTCCCCCAGGGAGGGACACTGAAGCTTTCTTT. Protein: CASSYSPPGRDTEAFF.

The chain couples TRBV7-2 to TRBJ2-3; the D is unclear. The length of the CDR3 is 11 residues. V was shortened by 5 bases and J by 3 bases, with 3 bases between the two germline ends. The germline gives CDR1 SGHTA, CDR2 FQGNSA. CDR3 in DNA: TGTGCCAGCAGCCATACAGATACGCAGTATTTT. Translation gives CASSHTDTQYF.

The chain joins TRBV7-7 to TRBJ1-2; D is possibly TRBD1 (6 bases). Trimming removed 3 bases from V and 2 bases from J, with 13 bases in between. CDR1 and CDR2 (germline): SSHAT, FNYEAQ (reference sequence). The CDR3 sequence is 15 residues long. This CDR3 is CASSFPGGRNYGYTF. The CDR3 DNA reads as TGTGCCAGCAGCTTTCCGGGGGGGCGAAACTATGGCTACACCTTC.

The V and J genes are TRBV7-9 and TRBJ1-1; D remains ambiguous. The CDR3 has 15 amino acids. V was cut by 5 bases and J by 3 bases, with 16 bases left in between. From germline, CDR1 is SEHNR and CDR2 FQNEAQ (reference sequence). The CDR3 loop is CASSPPGGVDTEAFF. As DNA, the CDR3 is TGTGCCAGCAGCCCGCCGGGCGGGGTCGACACTGAAGCTTTCTTT. Filled out from reference TRBV7-9 and TRBJ1-1, the complete variable domain reads DTGVSQNPRHKITKRGQNVTFRCDPISEHNRLYWYRQTLGQGPEFLTYFQNEAQLEKSRLLSDRFSAERPKGSFSTLEIQRTEQGDSAMYLCASSPPGGVDTEAFFGQGTRLTVV.

The J gene is TRBJ1-1, the V gene TRBV2; unclear D gene. The CDR3 is 10 residues long. V was pared by 11 bases and J by 7 bases, with 11 bases between. Germline CDR1 reads SNHLY; CDR2 reads FYNNEI. In DNA, the CDR3 is TGTGCCGCCTCGCGTGGTGAAGCTTTCTTT. It yields the protein CAASRGEAFF.

This chain links TRBV10-3 with TRBJ2-3, with 10 bases that match TRBD1. CDR3 length: 13 residues. After removal of 7 bases from V and 6 bases from J, the junction contained 4 bases not matched to a gene. Per germline, CDR1 ENHRY and CDR2 SYGVKD. The CDR3 is CAITGQGMDTQYF. The CDR3 bases are TGTGCCATCACGGGACAGGGGATGGATACGCAGTATTTT.